The rows below give T cell receptor beta chains drawn from one sample of a study of blood T cell repertoires in COVID-19. TCRdb's table, derived via immunoSEQ multiplex PCR, lists solely in-frame clones and lacks some. Seen here are tens of thousands of clones, roughly 71% observed once, and the top ten hold 15%. Sequencing used peripheral blood. The receptor set was obtained from a man aged 60 to 75 with COVID-19, enrolled during active disease. CDR3s include the opening cysteine and the closing phenylalanine or tryptophan. The order of the fields is V gene, J gene, CDR3 protein.

v_call: TRBV18
j_call: TRBJ2-3
cdr3_aa: CASSPLGTGGADTQYF

v_call: TRBV7-2
j_call: TRBJ2-7
cdr3_aa: CASSLIAVTYEQYF

v_call: TRBV2
j_call: TRBJ2-1
cdr3_aa: CASSERGQGVDEQFF

v_call: TRBV4-1
j_call: TRBJ2-2
cdr3_aa: CASSSWELFF

v_call: TRBV10-1
j_call: TRBJ2-2
cdr3_aa: CASSSQGANTGELFF

v_call: TRBV10-3
j_call: TRBJ1-2
cdr3_aa: CAISESGTGYGYTF

v_call: TRBV7-2
j_call: TRBJ2-7
cdr3_aa: CASSGRLASSYEQYF

v_call: TRBV5-1
j_call: TRBJ2-5
cdr3_aa: CASSPQTGSETQYF

v_call: TRBV7-9
j_call: TRBJ2-1
cdr3_aa: CASSFGLAEGYEQFF

v_call: TRBV7-9
j_call: TRBJ2-7
cdr3_aa: CASSARDSEQYF

v_call: TRBV3-1/TRBV3-2
j_call: TRBJ2-5
cdr3_aa: CASSQRGGTETQYF

v_call: TRBV19
j_call: TRBJ2-1
cdr3_aa: CASSQTLLRSNEQFF

v_call: TRBV11-2
j_call: TRBJ1-6
cdr3_aa: CASSLDSNSPLHF

v_call: TRBV19
j_call: TRBJ2-1
cdr3_aa: CARPGLDNEQFF

v_call: TRBV28
j_call: TRBJ1-5
cdr3_aa: CASSYQGARGNQPQHF

v_call: TRBV14
j_call: TRBJ2-1
cdr3_aa: CASSPALGGTLYNEQFF

v_call: TRBV5-5
j_call: TRBJ2-2
cdr3_aa: CASSLRGADGELFF

v_call: TRBV15
j_call: TRBJ2-7
cdr3_aa: CATSRDRRYEQYF

v_call: TRBV28
j_call: TRBJ1-1
cdr3_aa: CASSNSAGAEAFF

v_call: TRBV5-5
j_call: TRBJ1-3
cdr3_aa: CASSLNKTGKVGNTIYF

v_call: TRBV7-9
j_call: TRBJ1-1
cdr3_aa: CASSPHPGTGPRREAFF

v_call: TRBV5-1
j_call: TRBJ1-2
cdr3_aa: CASSLGDRLANYGYTF

v_call: TRBV23-1
j_call: TRBJ2-1
cdr3_aa: CASSQSSGDYNEQFF

v_call: TRBV5-1
j_call: TRBJ2-2
cdr3_aa: CASSPGQGTGELFF

v_call: TRBV28
j_call: TRBJ1-1
cdr3_aa: CASSLRALGTEAFF

v_call: TRBV4-2
j_call: TRBJ2-5
cdr3_aa: CASSPRLAGSTGETQYF